Shown below are 4 T cell receptor beta chains from a single sample sequenced in a study of shared clonotypes between healthy human individuals. The protocol was immunoSEQ multiplex PCR, while the TCRdb copy is restricted to in-frame clones and leaves out a portion. The table has roughly 2,500,000 clones, 93% seen once. The sample taken for sequencing was naive CD4+ T cells from PBMCs. The subset was: CD45RA+ positively selected. The receptor source for this set is a young man in good health. Some clones in this sample may be carry-over from other donors' samples.

This rearrangement joins TRBV25-1 to TRBJ2-7, with 8 nucleotides matching TRBD1. The germline V gene encodes CDR1 MGHDK and CDR2 SYGVNS. Trimming took 1 base from V and 5 from J; bases not matched to a gene: 13. The CDR3 has 17 residues. This CDR3 is CASSELGKGQAGHEQYF. CDR3 bases: TGTGCCAGCAGTGAATTGGGGAAGGGACAGGCCGGTCACGAGCAGTACTTC.

The chain uses TRBV7-9 and TRBJ2-7; TRBD2 matches at 8 bases. V dropped 5 bases and J dropped 0; count of bases not matched to a gene: 6. The CDR3 spans 15 residues. Looked up from germline, CDR1 is SEHNR and CDR2 is FQNEAQ (reference sequence). CDR3 bases: TGTGCCAGCAGCCGCGGGGGGATCAGCTCCTACGAGCAGTACTTC. Translation: CASSRGGISSYEQYF.

This sequence joins TRBV19 and TRBJ2-6; a possible D gene is TRBD1 (6 bases). The V end lost 5 bases, the J end lost 3 bases, and 8 bases lay between the germline ends. The CDR3 covers 14 residues. Per germline, CDR1 LNHDA and CDR2 SQIVND (reference sequence). As DNA, the CDR3 is TGTGCCAGTAGTTGGGGGCGTGGGGCCAACGTCCTGACTTTC. It codes for CASSWGRGANVLTF.

This rearrangement joins TRBV6-6 to TRBJ2-5, with a weak D call TRBD2 (6 bases). Germline V gene data show CDR1 as MNHNY and CDR2 as SVGAGI (reference sequence). The CDR3 consists of 15 residues. Trimming took 6 bases from V and 2 from J, leaving 16 bases between them. The CDR3 here is CASSARRGRQETQYF. For the CDR3, the DNA is TGTGCCAGCAGCGCTAGGCGGGGTAGGCAAGAGACCCAGTACTTC.